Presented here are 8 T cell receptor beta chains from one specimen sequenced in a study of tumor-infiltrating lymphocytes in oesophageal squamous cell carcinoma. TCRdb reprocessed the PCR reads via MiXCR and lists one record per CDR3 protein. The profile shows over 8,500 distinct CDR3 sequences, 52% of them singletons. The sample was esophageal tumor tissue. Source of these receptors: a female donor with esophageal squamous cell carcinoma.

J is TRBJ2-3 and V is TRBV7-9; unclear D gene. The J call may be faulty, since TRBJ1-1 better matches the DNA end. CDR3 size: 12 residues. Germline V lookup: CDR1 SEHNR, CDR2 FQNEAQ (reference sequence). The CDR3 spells CASSVNTEVAFF. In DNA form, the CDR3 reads TGTGCCAGCAGCGTGAATACGGAAGTGGCTTTCTTT.

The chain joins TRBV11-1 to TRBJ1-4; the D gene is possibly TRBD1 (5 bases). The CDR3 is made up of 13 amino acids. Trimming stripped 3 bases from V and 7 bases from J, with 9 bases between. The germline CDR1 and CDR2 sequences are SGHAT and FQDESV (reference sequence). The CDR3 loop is CASSFDGTEKLFF. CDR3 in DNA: TGTGCCAGCAGCTTTGATGGGACTGAAAAACTGTTTTTT.

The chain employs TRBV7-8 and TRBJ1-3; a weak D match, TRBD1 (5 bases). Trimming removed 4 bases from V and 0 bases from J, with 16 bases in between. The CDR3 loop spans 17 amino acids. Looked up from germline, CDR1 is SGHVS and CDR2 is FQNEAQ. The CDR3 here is CASSSRPTQDSGNTIYF. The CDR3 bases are TGTGCCAGCAGCTCCCGTCCCACACAGGACTCTGGAAACACCATATATTTT.

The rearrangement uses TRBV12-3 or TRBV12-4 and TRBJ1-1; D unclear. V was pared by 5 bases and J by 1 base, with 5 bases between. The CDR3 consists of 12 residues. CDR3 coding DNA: TGTGCCAGCAGTCTGCAGAACACTGAAGCTTTCTTT. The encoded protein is CASSLQNTEAFF.

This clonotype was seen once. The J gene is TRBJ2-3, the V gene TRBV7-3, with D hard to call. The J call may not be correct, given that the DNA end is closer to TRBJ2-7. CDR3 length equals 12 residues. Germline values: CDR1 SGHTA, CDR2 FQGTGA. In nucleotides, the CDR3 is TGTGCCAGCAGCTTAAGGTCCTACGAGCAGTACTTC. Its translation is CASSLRSYEQYF.

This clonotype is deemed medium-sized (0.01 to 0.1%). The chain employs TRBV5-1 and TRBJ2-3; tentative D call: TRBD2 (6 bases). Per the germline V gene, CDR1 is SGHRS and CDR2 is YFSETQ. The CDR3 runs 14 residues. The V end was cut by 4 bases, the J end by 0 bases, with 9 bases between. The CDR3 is CASSVSGSTDTQYF. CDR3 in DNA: TGCGCCAGCAGCGTAAGCGGGAGCACAGATACGCAGTATTTT.

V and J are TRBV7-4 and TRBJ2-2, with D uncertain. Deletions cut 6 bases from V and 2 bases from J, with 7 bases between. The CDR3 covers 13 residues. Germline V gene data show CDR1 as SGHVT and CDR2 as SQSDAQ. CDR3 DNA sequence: TGTGCCAGCAGGGGCGTAAACACCGGGGAGCTGTTTTTT. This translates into CASRGVNTGELFF.

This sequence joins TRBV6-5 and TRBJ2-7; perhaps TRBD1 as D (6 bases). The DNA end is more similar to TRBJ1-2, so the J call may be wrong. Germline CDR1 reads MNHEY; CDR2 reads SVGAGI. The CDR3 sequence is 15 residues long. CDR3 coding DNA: TGTGCCAGCAGTAGAGTCCTACAGGGTAACTATGGCTACACCTTC. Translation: CASSRVLQGNYGYTF.